This T cell receptor (beta chain) was observed in a study of T cells in Graves' hyperthyroidism and ophthalmopathy. Using more than 7.5 ml of fresh peripheral blood, PBMCs were prepared. RNA transcripts were the template for amplifying TCR beta CDR3 regions. The HTBI primer set was used in a first-round RT-PCR of the TCR CDR3. One entry per CDR3 protein, called by TCRdb with MiXCR from the multiplex PCR reads. The data hold hundreds of thousands of distinct CDR3 sequences, with 16% observed a single time. In this sample, this clonotype turned up a few times. The junction had 6 bases not matched to a gene; V was cut back by 7 bases and J by 3 bases. This CDR3 is 15 amino acids long. Germline V gene sequence: CDR1 SEHNR, CDR2 FQNEAQ (reference sequence).

The chain carries TRBV7-9 and TRBJ2-2, with 9 bases lining up with TRBD1. Material: blood. The TCR was taken from a woman aged 40-49 years with Graves' ophthalmopathy. CDR3 in amino acids: CASNYRGPDTGELFF. CDR3 bases: TGTGCCAGCAACTACAGGGGGCCGGACACCGGGGAGCTGTTTTTT.